This T cell receptor beta chain was identified in a study of response to subunit inactivated influenza vaccine. Study results and caveats: Each seasonal influenza vaccination recruits few new T cells, the authors suggested.

This clonotype has only a few counts. What it binds is unknown. The V gene's germline CDR1 is SGHDT and CDR2 YYEEEE. The CDR3 is made up of 17 amino acids. The V and J ends lost 4 bases and 5 bases, in that order; junction bases with no gene match: 15. TCRdb ran MiXCR on the RT-PCR reads and lists one entry per CDR3 protein. The table lists over 450,000 distinct CDR3 sequences, approximately 12% of them singletons, with around 13% in the top ten. The clonotype originates from a man aged 45 to 65 who received an inactivated influenza vaccine. The sequences come from PBMCs from blood, collected 35 to 45 days after vaccination. This chain links TRBV5-6 with TRBJ2-5; 9 positions match TRBD2. The CDR3 DNA is TGTGCCAGCAGCCTAAATTCGGCGGGGGGGCCCGACGAGACCCAGTACTTC. Translated, it gives CASSLNSAGGPDETQYF.